The entry below gives a single T cell receptor (beta chain) sequence along with its context. Its matching antigen is unknown. This specimen comes from a study of shared clonotypes between healthy human individuals. Notes on the study in general: Clonotype sharing among donors was thought likely to change with sequencing depth.

Trimming removed 3 bases at V and 0 bases at J, with 11 bases between. This CDR3 is 15 amino acids long. The germline gives CDR1 LNHDA, CDR2 SQIVND (reference sequence). Healthy HIV-negative adults with no recent acute infections or vaccinations were recruited as donors. Data came from immunoSEQ multiplex PCR; TCRdb stores just in-frame clones and leaves some out. The table has just under 350,000 clones, 70% to 75% seen once. The gene calls are TRBV19 and TRBJ1-1; D ambiguous. The clonotype originates from a man between 25 and 39 years old in good health. The sequencing input was memory CD4+ T cells sorted from blood. The sample's subset: CD45RA-negative fraction. The DNA of the CDR3 is TGTGCCAGTAGTATTTATGGGATATTGAACACTGAAGCTTTCTTT. Translation: CASSIYGILNTEAFF.